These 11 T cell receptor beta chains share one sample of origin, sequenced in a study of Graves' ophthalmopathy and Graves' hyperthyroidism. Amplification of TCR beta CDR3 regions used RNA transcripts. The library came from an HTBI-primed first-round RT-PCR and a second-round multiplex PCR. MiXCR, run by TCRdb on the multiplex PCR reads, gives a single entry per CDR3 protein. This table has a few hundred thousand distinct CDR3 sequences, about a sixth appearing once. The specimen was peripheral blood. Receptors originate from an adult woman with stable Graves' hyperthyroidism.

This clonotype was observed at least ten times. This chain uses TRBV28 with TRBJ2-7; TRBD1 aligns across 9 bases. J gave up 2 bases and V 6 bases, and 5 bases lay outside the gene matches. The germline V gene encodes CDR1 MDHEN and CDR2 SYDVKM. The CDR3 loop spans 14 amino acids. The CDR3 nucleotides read TGTGCCAGCAGATCGACAGGGGGAACCTACGAGCAGTACTTC. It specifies CASRSTGGTYEQYF. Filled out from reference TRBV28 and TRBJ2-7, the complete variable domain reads DVKVTQSSRYLVKRTGEKVFLECVQDMDHENMFWYRQDPGLGLRLIYFSYDVKMKEKGDIPEGYSVSREKKERFSLILESASTNQTSMYLCASRSTGGTYEQYFGPGTRLTVT.

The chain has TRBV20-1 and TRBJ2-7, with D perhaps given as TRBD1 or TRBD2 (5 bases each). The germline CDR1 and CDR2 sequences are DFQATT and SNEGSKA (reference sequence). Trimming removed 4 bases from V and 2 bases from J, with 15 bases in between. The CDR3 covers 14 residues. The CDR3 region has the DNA TGCAGTGCTAACGGGGCAGGGCAAACCTACGAGCAGTACTTC. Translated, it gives CSANGAGQTYEQYF.

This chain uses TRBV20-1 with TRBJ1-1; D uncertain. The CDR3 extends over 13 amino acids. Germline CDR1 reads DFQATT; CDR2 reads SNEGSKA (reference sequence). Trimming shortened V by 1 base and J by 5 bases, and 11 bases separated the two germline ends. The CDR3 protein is CSARADKGTEAFF. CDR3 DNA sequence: TGCAGTGCTAGAGCTGACAAAGGAACTGAAGCTTTCTTT.

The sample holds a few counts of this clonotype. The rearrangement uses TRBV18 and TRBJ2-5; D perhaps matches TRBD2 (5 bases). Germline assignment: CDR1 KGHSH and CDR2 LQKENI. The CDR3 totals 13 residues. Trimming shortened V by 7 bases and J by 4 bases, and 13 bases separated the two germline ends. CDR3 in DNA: TGTGCCAGCTTCCGAGGGATGGGAGAGACCCAGTACTTC. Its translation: CASFRGMGETQYF. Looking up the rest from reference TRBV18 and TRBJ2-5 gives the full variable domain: NAGVMQNPRHLVRRRGQEARLRCSPMKGHSHVYWYRQLPEEGLKFMVYLQKENIIDESGMPKERFSAEFPKEGPSILRIQQVVRGDSAAYFCASFRGMGETQYFGPGTRLLVL.

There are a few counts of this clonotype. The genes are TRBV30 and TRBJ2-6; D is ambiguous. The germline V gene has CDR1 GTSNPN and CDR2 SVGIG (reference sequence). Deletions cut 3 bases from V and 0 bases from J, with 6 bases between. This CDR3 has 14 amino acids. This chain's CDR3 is CAWRGYSGANVLTF. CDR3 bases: TGTGCCTGGAGGGGCTACTCTGGGGCCAACGTCCTGACTTTC.

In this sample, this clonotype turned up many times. CDR3 loop: CSASTSGAYEQYF. The CDR3, as DNA: TGCAGTGCTAGCACTAGCGGGGCATACGAGCAGTACTTC. The chain is built from TRBV20-1 and TRBJ2-7; 10 bases fit TRBD2. Germline trimming cut 3 bases from V and 4 bases from J; bases unmatched to any gene: 3. The CDR3 loop spans 13 amino acids. Germline CDR1 DFQATT, CDR2 SNEGSKA (reference sequence).

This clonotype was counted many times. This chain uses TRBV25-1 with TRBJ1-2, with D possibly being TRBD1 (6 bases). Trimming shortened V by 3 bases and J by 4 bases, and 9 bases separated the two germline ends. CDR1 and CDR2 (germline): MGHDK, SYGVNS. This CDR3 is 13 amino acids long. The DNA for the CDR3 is TGTGCCAGCAGTGATGACAGGACCTATGGCTACACCTTC. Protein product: CASSDDRTYGYTF.

CDR3 residues: CSASGPDQETQYF. The CDR3 DNA reads TGCAGTGCTAGTGGGCCAGACCAAGAGACCCAGTACTTC. V and J are TRBV20-1 and TRBJ2-5, with D uncertain. The CDR3 totals 13 residues. Trimming took off 3 bases at V and 0 bases at J, with 8 bases between the two ends. Germline-derived CDR1 and CDR2 are DFQATT and SNEGSKA (reference sequence).

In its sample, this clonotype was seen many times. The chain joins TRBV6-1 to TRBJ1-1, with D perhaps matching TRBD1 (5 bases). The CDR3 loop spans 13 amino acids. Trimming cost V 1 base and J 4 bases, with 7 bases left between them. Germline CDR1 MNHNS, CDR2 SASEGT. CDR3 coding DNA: TGTGCCAGCAGTGAAGGGGGGAGCACTGAAGCTTTCTTT. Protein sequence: CASSEGGSTEAFF.

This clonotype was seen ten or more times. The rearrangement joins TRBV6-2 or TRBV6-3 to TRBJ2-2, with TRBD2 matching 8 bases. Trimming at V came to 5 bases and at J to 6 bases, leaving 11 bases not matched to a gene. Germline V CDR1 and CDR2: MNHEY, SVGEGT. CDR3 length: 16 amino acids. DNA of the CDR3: TGTGCCAGCAGTAGGCCAGCGGGGGAACGGTCCGGGGAGCTGTTTTTT. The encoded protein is CASSRPAGERSGELFF.

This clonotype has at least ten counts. This CDR3 is CASSRVTGELFF. The CDR3 bases are TGTGCCAGCAGTCGGGTCACCGGGGAGCTGTTTTTT. The chain couples TRBV25-1 to TRBJ2-2; D unresolved. The CDR3 is 12 residues long. V was clipped by 5 bases and J by 4 bases, with 5 bases between them. Germline V gene data show CDR1 as MGHDK and CDR2 as SYGVNS.